This TCR beta chain derives from a study of response to subunit inactivated influenza vaccine. V was shortened by 1 base and J by 6 bases, with 12 bases between the two germline ends. The CDR3 extends over 15 amino acids. Germline lookup yields CDR1 SGHTA and CDR2 FQGNSA. TCRdb recomputed calls from the RT-PCR reads with MiXCR, one row per CDR3 protein. This sample has approximately 680,000 distinct CDR3 sequences; about 15% occur once, and the top ten carry roughly 12%. The material sequenced was PBMCs from blood, taken 11 to 12 days after vaccination. The receptor was isolated from a man over 45 who received an inactivated influenza vaccine. The genes are TRBV7-2 and TRBJ2-2; possible D gene TRBD1, 6 bases. CDR3 bases: TGTGCCAGCAGCTTAGACAGGGTGATTTCCGGGGAGCTGTTTTTT. This translates into CASSLDRVISGELFF.